A single T cell receptor (beta chain) is shown here with its context. The data stem from a study of blood T cell repertoires in COVID-19. At the level of the study: COVID-19 samples from acute and convalescent phases originated in the United States, Italy and Spain. Nucleic acid was either cDNA or gDNA, and it came from T cells, B-cell-depleted T cells, or PBMCs.

In the authors' workflow: Amplification with reference gene primers provided the estimates of nucleated cell counts. Sequenced by immunoSEQ multiplex PCR; TCRdb stores in-frame clones only, minus some. The V and J calls and the clone size are those of that table, but D and trimming were determined from the DNA. The sample shows 40,000 or so clones, 80% to 90% of them seen only once. This CDR3 is 16 amino acids long. CDR1 is MDHEN and CDR2 is SYDVKM in the germline V gene. The V and J ends lost 5 bases and 6 bases, in that order; junction bases with no gene match: 10. This clonotype originated in a woman between 65 and 79 years old in a cohort sampled during active COVID-19. This chain connects TRBV28 to TRBJ2-1; 10 nucleotides match TRBD2. Sequenced input: peripheral blood. This CDR3 is CASSPLSGRASNEQFF. The CDR3, as DNA: TGTGCCAGCAGTCCCCTAAGCGGGAGGGCCTCCAATGAGCAGTTCTTC. Variable domain in full (rest from reference TRBV28 and TRBJ2-1): DVKVTQSSRYLVKRTGEKVFLECVQDMDHENMFWYRQDPGLGLRLIYFSYDVKMKEKGDIPEGYSVSREKKERFSLILESASTNQTSMYLCASSPLSGRASNEQFFGPGTRLTVL.